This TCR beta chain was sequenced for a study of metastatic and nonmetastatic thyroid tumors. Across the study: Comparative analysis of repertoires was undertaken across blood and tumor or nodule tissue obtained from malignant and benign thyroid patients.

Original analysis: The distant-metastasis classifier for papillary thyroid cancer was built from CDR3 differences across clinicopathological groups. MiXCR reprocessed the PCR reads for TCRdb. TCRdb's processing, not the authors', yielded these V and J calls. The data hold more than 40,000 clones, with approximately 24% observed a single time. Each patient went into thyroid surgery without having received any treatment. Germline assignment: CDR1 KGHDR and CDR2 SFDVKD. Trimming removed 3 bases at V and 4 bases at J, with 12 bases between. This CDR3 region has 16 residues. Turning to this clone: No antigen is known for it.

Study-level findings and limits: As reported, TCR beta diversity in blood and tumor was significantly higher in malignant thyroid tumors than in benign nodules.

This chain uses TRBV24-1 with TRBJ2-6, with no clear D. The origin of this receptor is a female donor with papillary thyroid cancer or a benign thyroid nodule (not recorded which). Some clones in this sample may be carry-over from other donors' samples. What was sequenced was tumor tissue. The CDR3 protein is CATSDPNARGANVLTF. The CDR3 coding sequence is TGTGCCACCAGTGATCCTAACGCCAGGGGGGCCAACGTCCTGACTTTC.